Listed here is a single TCR beta chain. The data derive from a study of cytomegalovirus exposure and HLA in healthy donors. The PCR ran on 60 Vbeta and 13 Jbeta primers. Repertoires were generated with immunoSEQ multiplex PCR, while TCRdb's copy carries only in-frame clones and drops some. The table records under 200,000 clones, approximately 86% of them present only once. The TCR sequence derives from a male donor in good health and CMV-seronegative. Sequenced sample: PBMCs.

The CDR3 sequence is CASRPATRDRTIIFKPQHF. In DNA, the CDR3 is TGTGCCAGCAGACCAGCAACCCGGGACAGGACAATCATATTCAAGCCCCAGCATTTT. The gene calls are TRBV7-6 and TRBJ1-5, with 8 bases lining up with TRBD1. V shed 6 bases and J 8 bases; nucleotides not matched to a gene: 24. Looked up from germline, CDR1 is SGHVS and CDR2 is FNYEAQ. The CDR3 is 19 amino acids. Filled out from reference TRBV7-6 and TRBJ1-5, the complete variable domain reads GAGVSQSPRYKVTKRGQDVALRCDPISGHVSLYWYRQALGQGPEFLTYFNYEAQQDKSGLPNDRFSAERPEGSISTLTIQRTEQRDSAMYRCASRPATRDRTIIFKPQHFGDGTRLSIL.